These T cell receptor beta chains were read from a single sample in a study of T cell responses to AZD1222 COVID-19 vaccine. Sequenced by immunoSEQ multiplex PCR; TCRdb stores in-frame clones only, minus some. The sample records about 91,000 clones, about 88% being singletons. This specimen consisted of peripheral blood, obtained on day 0 of AZD1222 vaccination. The receptors come from an adult in good health. CDR3s include the opening cysteine and the closing phenylalanine or tryptophan. A D gene is named only where the DNA matches it firmly. Rows may omit the clone size; those that give it use once, few, many or a size class.

abundance	j_gene	v_gene	d_gene	CDR3nt	CDR3aa
.	TRBJ1-3	TRBV19	TRBD1	TGTGCCAGTAGTGCTACAGGGGCATCGCGAAAAGAACCCGATTTT	CASSATGASRKEPDF
few	TRBJ2-7	TRBV29-1	.	TGCAGCGCCTCCGGGACTCTCGTGAACGAGCAGTACTTC	CSASGTLVNEQYF
.	TRBJ1-2	TRBV13	TRBD1	TGTGCCAGCAGCTTAGGCCGACAGGGAGTTTATTATGGCTACACCTTC	CASSLGRQGVYYGYTF
.	TRBJ1-1	TRBV5-8	.	TGTGCCAGCAGCCTCTTGGGGGGGCGGGGCACTGAAGCTTTCTTT	CASSLLGGRGTEAFF
few	TRBJ2-1	TRBV2	TRBD2	TGTGCCAGCATGAGCGGGGGCTACAATGAGCAGTTCTTC	CASMSGGYNEQFF
.	TRBJ1-5	TRBV2	.	TGTGCCAGCAGTGACTTGATTAAGGGAGGCAATCAGCCCCAGCATTTT	CASSDLIKGGNQPQHF
.	TRBJ2-7	TRBV27	.	TGTGCCAGCAGTCCCGAGATTGTCGCCTACGAGCAGTACTTC	CASSPEIVAYEQYF
few	TRBJ2-7	TRBV3-1/TRBV3-2	.	TGTGCCAGCAGCGAAGGGGCACCTACCTACGAGCAGTACTTC	CASSEGAPTYEQYF
.	TRBJ2-7	TRBV29-1	.	TGCAGCGTCGGGAAGGGGACGGTTTACGAGCAGTACTTC	CSVGKGTVYEQYF
.	TRBJ2-3	TRBV11-3	.	TGTGCCAGCAGCCAGCAGTCTGGCGCAGATACGCAGTATTTT	CASSQQSGADTQYF
.	TRBJ2-2	TRBV19	TRBD2	TGTGCCAGTAGTATATCAGCGGGAGTGGGCACCGGGGAGCTGTTTTTT	CASSISAGVGTGELFF
.	TRBJ1-4	TRBV11-2	.	TGTGCCAGCAGCTCCTTTGAAAAACTGTTTTTT	CASSSFEKLFF
.	TRBJ1-3	TRBV5-6	.	TGTGCCAGCAGCTTGTTGGGGGGCGAACTTCGAGGAAACACCATATATTTT	CASSLLGGELRGNTIYF
.	TRBJ2-5	TRBV12-5	.	TGTGCTAGTGGTTTGGATTCTGGGCCAGAGACCCAGTACTTC	CASGLDSGPETQYF
.	TRBJ2-3	TRBV20-1	.	TGCAGTGCTAGTAAAAGCACAGATACGCAGTATTTT	CSASKSTDTQYF
.	TRBJ2-7	TRBV27	.	TGTGCCAGCAGTTTTGTCGTGAATTCCTACGAGCAGTACTTC	CASSFVVNSYEQYF
.	TRBJ1-3	TRBV6-5	.	TGTGCCAGCAGTTACTCTGGAGAGGGAAACACCATATATTTT	CASSYSGEGNTIYF
.	TRBJ1-2	TRBV6-6	TRBD1	TGTGCCAGCAGCCCGGACAGGGCCTCACTCATGACCGTAATGGCGCAATATGGCTACACCTTC	CASSPDRASLMTVMAQYGYTF
few	TRBJ1-4	TRBV19	.	TGTGCCAGTAGTATCGACGAGGAAAAACTGTTTTTT	CASSIDEEKLFF
.	TRBJ1-1	TRBV5-6	.	TGTGCCAGCAGCTTTCTTGGAGGAGCCGTCGAGGCTTTCTTT	CASSFLGGAVEAFF
once	TRBJ2-5	TRBV7-2	.	TGTGCCAGCAGCTTTCAGGGTGCCCAAGAGACCCAGTACTTC	CASSFQGAQETQYF
once	TRBJ2-7	TRBV15	.	TGTGCCACCAGCAGAGGTCAGGGAAACGAGCAGTACTTC	CATSRGQGNEQYF
.	TRBJ1-1	TRBV11-2	.	TGTGCCAGCAGCTTCGGGGGGGGCGGCAGGGTGTTCACTGAAGCTTTCTTT	CASSFGGGGRVFTEAFF
.	TRBJ2-2	TRBV7-8	.	TGTGCCAGCAGCTTAAAGGGGAAGGGCGGGGAGCTGTTTTTT	CASSLKGKGGELFF
.	TRBJ2-7	TRBV7-2	.	TGTGCCAGCAGCTTAGAAGCTTCTCGGGGCGAGCAGTACTTC	CASSLEASRGEQYF
.	TRBJ2-3	TRBV14	TRBD2	TGTGCCAGCAGCCATACAGGACTAGTCCGGGATACGCAGTATTTT	CASSHTGLVRDTQYF
once	TRBJ1-1	TRBV19	.	TGTGCCAGTAGTATAATTCAGAGCGGTCGCACTGAAGCTTTCTTT	CASSIIQSGRTEAFF
.	TRBJ2-5	TRBV5-1	.	TGCGCCAGCAGTCCTAGGGAGACCCAGTACTTC	CASSPRETQYF
.	TRBJ2-7	TRBV14	TRBD2	TGTGCCAGCAGCCAAGCCCGGGTGGGGACTAAGCAGTACTTC	CASSQARVGTKQYF
.	TRBJ2-7	TRBV7-9	.	TGTGCCAGCAGCCTTCACACCTACGAGCAGTACTTC	CASSLHTYEQYF
.	TRBJ2-7	TRBV4-3	TRBD2	TGCGCCAGCAGCCAAGAACATGGACTAGCGGGAGCCCTCTCCTACGAGCAGTACTTC	CASSQEHGLAGALSYEQYF
.	TRBJ2-6	TRBV27	.	TGTGCCAGCTTCCTCGGAGGGGCCAACGTCCTGACTTTC	CASFLGGANVLTF
.	TRBJ1-4	TRBV6-5	.	TGTGCCAGCAGACAGGAAACTAATGAAAAACTGTTTTTT	CASRQETNEKLFF
.	TRBJ1-1	TRBV12-3/TRBV12-4	.	TGTGCCAGCAGTTTCAGGAACACTGAAGCTTTCTTT	CASSFRNTEAFF
once	TRBJ2-1	TRBV18	TRBD1	TGTGCCAGCTCACCGATAAACAGGGGCAGTTACAATGAGCAGTTCTTC	CASSPINRGSYNEQFF
.	TRBJ1-2	TRBV18	.	TGTGCCAGCTCATCAACAGGGACATCTAACTATGGCTACACCTTC	CASSSTGTSNYGYTF
.	TRBJ1-2	TRBV19	.	TGTGCCAGTAGTATAGATTTTCGCCAGATCTATGGCTACACCTTC	CASSIDFRQIYGYTF
.	TRBJ2-3	TRBV7-9	.	TGTGCCAGTGGGCGAATCGCGGGGGATACGCAGTATTTT	CASGRIAGDTQYF
.	TRBJ2-5	TRBV11-2	.	TGTGCCAGCAGCCCCATGGGGGGGCAGACCTGGGACTTC	CASSPMGGQTWDF
.	TRBJ1-4	TRBV7-2	.	TGTGCCAGCAGCCTGGAGGGGTATGAAAAACTGTTTTTT	CASSLEGYEKLFF
.	TRBJ2-1	TRBV18	.	TGTGCCAGCTCACCAGGACCCGGGGATGAGCAGTTCTTC	CASSPGPGDEQFF
.	TRBJ2-7	TRBV6-6	.	TGTGCCAGCAGAACTTCGACCTACGAGCAGTACTTC	CASRTSTYEQYF
.	TRBJ1-2	TRBV20-1	.	TGCAGTGCCCTGGGGCAGTTTGGCTACACCTTC	CSALGQFGYTF
.	TRBJ1-6	TRBV14	.	TGTGCCAGCAGCCCCAGGGACCGGGCCCCCCTCCACTTT	CASSPRDRAPLHF